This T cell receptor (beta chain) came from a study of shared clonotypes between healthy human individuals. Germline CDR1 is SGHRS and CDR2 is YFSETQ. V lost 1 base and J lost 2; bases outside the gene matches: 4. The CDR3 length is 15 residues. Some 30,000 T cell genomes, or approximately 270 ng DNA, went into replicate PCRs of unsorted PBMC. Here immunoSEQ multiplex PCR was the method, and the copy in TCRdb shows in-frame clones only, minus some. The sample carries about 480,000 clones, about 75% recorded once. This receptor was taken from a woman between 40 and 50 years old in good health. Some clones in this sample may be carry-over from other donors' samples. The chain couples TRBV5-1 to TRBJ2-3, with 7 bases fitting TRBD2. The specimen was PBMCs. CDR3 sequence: CASSLIAGATDTQYF. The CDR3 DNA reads TGCGCCAGCAGCTTGATTGCGGGAGCCACAGATACGCAGTATTTT.